This T cell receptor (beta chain) was recovered during a study of early T cells in non-severe SARS-CoV-2 infection. TCRdb called the 5' RACE reads again in MiXCR, with one record for every CDR3 protein. The table shows some 88,000 distinct CDR3 sequences, with over 15% occurring only once. Trimming cost V 0 bases and J 6 bases; bases outside gene matches: 5. There are 15 residues in the CDR3. Germline CDR1 and CDR2: SGHNT and YYREEE (reference sequence). The rearrangement joins TRBV5-4 to TRBJ2-1, with TRBD2 identical over 8 bases. This TCR came from an adult who was a healthcare worker with PCR-confirmed SARS-CoV-2 infection or an uninfected control (not recorded which). The specimen comprised whole blood, sampled at baseline. CDR3 sequence (DNA): TGTGCCAGCAGCTTGGTCGGGACTAGTCGCAATGAGCAGTTCTTC. Residues: CASSLVGTSRNEQFF.